The 17 T cell receptor beta chains below come from one sample, sequenced in a study of blood T cell repertoires in COVID-19. The method was immunoSEQ multiplex PCR; TCRdb's version includes in-frame clones alone and lacks a portion of them. The sample consists of 200,000 to 300,000 clones, approximately 85% of them appearing once. The sequencing input was peripheral blood. The receptors originated from a woman between 55 and 75 years old with active or convalescent COVID-19.

The genes are TRBV19 and TRBJ1-2, with 8 bases aligning to TRBD1. CDR3 size: 13 residues. With 2 bases clipped from V and 6 bases from J, the junction kept 2 bases outside the gene matches. Germline V gives CDR1 LNHDA, CDR2 SQIVND (reference sequence). The CDR3 nucleotides read TGTGCCAGTAGTATACAGGGGGCGAATGGCTACACCTTC. This codes for CASSIQGANGYTF.

The chain links TRBV6-1 to TRBJ2-1, with TRBD2 as a possible D gene (6 bases). Trimming removed 2 bases from V and 4 bases from J, with 9 bases in between. Germline-derived CDR1 and CDR2 are MNHNS and SASEGT. The length of the CDR3 is 14 residues. The CDR3 spells CASSERGGYNEQFF. CDR3 coding DNA: TGTGCCAGCAGTGAACGAGGAGGGTACAATGAGCAGTTCTTC.

This rearrangement joins TRBV5-5 to TRBJ2-1, with D unresolved. CDR1 is SGHKS and CDR2 is YYEKEE in the germline V gene (reference sequence). V lost 0 bases and J lost 0, with 7 bases in between. This CDR3 has 15 amino acids. Here the CDR3 reads CASSLGSSSYNEQFF. CDR3 bases: TGTGCCAGCAGCTTGGGTTCGAGCTCCTACAATGAGCAGTTCTTC.

The chain couples TRBV5-8 to TRBJ2-3, with a tentative D call TRBD2 (6 bases). The CDR3 is 16 residues long. The germline V gene encodes CDR1 SGHTS and CDR2 YDEGEE. Trimming left V 4 bases short and J 2 bases short, with 17 bases between. This CDR3 is CASSRSGTQHTDTQYF. The CDR3 DNA sequence: TGTGCCAGCAGCCGCTCAGGGACTCAACACACAGATACGCAGTATTTT.

This chain connects TRBV5-1 to TRBJ1-4, with D possibly TRBD1 on 5 matching bases. The germline V gene has CDR1 SGHRS and CDR2 YFSETQ. This CDR3 region has 16 residues. V was clipped by 2 bases and J by 0 bases, with 11 bases between them. The DNA for the CDR3 is TGCGCCAGCAGCTTATATGGGGGGGCAACTAATGAAAAACTGTTTTTT. Translating it yields CASSLYGGATNEKLFF.

V gene TRBV6-2 or TRBV6-3 combines with J gene TRBJ2-1; 8 bases align to TRBD2. The CDR3 has 18 amino acids. The V and J ends lost 0 bases and 3 bases, in that order; junction bases with no gene match: 10. Per the germline V gene, CDR1 is MNHEY and CDR2 is SVGEGT. The CDR3 sequence: CASSYSTSGGARYNEQFF. CDR3 DNA sequence: TGTGCCAGCAGTTACTCGACGAGCGGGGGAGCACGCTACAATGAGCAGTTCTTC.

This chain links TRBV9 with TRBJ1-2, with unresolved D. There are 13 residues in the CDR3. Germline-derived CDR1 and CDR2 are SGDLS and YYNGEE. V dropped 0 bases and J dropped 8 bases, with 11 bases sitting between them. In nucleotides, the CDR3 is TGTGCCAGCAGCGTAGCCTCAACCGGGGGCTACACCTTC. Translated: CASSVASTGGYTF.

The chain joins TRBV5-4 to TRBJ1-2; 8 positions match TRBD1. This CDR3 spans 15 amino acids. V dropped 5 bases and J dropped 1; count of bases not matched to a gene: 7. Germline-derived CDR1 and CDR2 are SGHNT and YYREEE (reference sequence). The DNA for the CDR3 is TGTGCCAGCAGTCCGGGACAGGCGTTTAACTATGGCTACACCTTC. Residues: CASSPGQAFNYGYTF. The full variable domain, in which reference TRBV5-4 and TRBJ1-2 provide the parts outside the CDR3, is ETGVTQSPTHLIKTRGQQVTLRCSSQSGHNTVSWYQQALGQGPQFIFQYYREEENGRGNFPPRFSGLQFPNYSSELNVNALELDDSALYLCASSPGQAFNYGYTFGSGTRLTVV.

Note on this clone: A clone one base away is much larger, so this may be a read error. The rearrangement links TRBV11-3 to TRBJ1-1; D is unclear. CDR3 length equals 13 residues. Trimming cost V 3 bases and J 1 base, with 6 bases left between them. Looked up from germline, CDR1 is SGHNT and CDR2 is YENEEA. CDR3 region: CASSFAGNTEAFF. The CDR3 DNA follows: TGTGCCAGCAGCTTCGCGGGGAACACTGAAGCTTTCTTT. The full variable domain, in which reference TRBV11-3 and TRBJ1-1 provide the parts outside the CDR3, is EAGVVQSPRYKIIEKKQPVAFWCNPISGHNTLYWYLQNLGQGPELLIRYENEEAVDDSQLPKDRFSAERLKGVDSTLKIQPAELGDSAVYLCASSFAGNTEAFFGQGTRLTVV.

The chain is built from TRBV6-5 and TRBJ1-6; possible D gene TRBD1, 6 bases. CDR1 and CDR2 (germline): MNHEY, SVGAGI. There are 15 residues in the CDR3. V was shortened by 0 bases and J by 9 bases, with 12 bases between the two germline ends. In DNA form, the CDR3 reads TGTGCCAGCAGTTACTCATCAGGGGAGGGTTCACCCCTCCACTTT. Residues: CASSYSSGEGSPLHF.

The chain carries TRBV7-8 and TRBJ2-7, with D possibly matching TRBD2 (6 bases). The CDR3 has 13 residues. In germline, CDR1 is SGHVS, CDR2 FQNEAQ. Trimming stripped 5 bases from V and 4 bases from J, with 12 bases between. CDR3 in amino acids: CASSSREAYEQYF. As DNA, the CDR3 is TGTGCCAGCAGCAGCAGGGAGGCGTACGAGCAGTACTTC.

The V call is TRBV11-2, the J call TRBJ1-1; 8 bases fit TRBD1. CDR3 length: 12 amino acids. Trimming cost V 6 bases and J 6 bases; bases outside gene matches: 3. Germline CDR1 reads SGHAT; CDR2 reads FQNNGV. CDR3 sequence reads: CASSRTGSEAFF. Written as DNA, the CDR3 is TGTGCCAGCAGTCGGACAGGGTCTGAAGCTTTCTTT.

The rearrangement uses TRBV19 and TRBJ1-1; D gene ambiguous. V was trimmed by 10 bases and J by 12 bases, leaving 21 bases between them. The CDR3 is 12 residues long. The germline CDR1 and CDR2 sequences are LNHDA and SQIVND (reference sequence). Here the CDR3 reads CATHLTGEATFF. The CDR3 coding sequence is TGTGCCACCCATCTCACCGGGGAGGCGACTTTCTTT. Using reference TRBV19 and TRBJ1-1 for the parts outside the CDR3, the full variable domain is DGGITQSPKYLFRKEGQNVTLSCEQNLNHDAMYWYRQDPGQGLRLIYYSQIVNDFQKGDIAEGYSVSREKKESFPLTVTSAQKNPTAFYLCATHLTGEATFFGQGTRLTVV.

The table lists this clone with a few counts. The genes are TRBV5-1 and TRBJ2-7; weak D call: TRBD2 (7 bases). This CDR3 is 14 amino acids long. V was cut by 5 bases and J by 5 bases, with 17 bases left in between. CDR1 SGHRS and CDR2 YFSETQ come from the germline V gene. The CDR3 loop reads CASSFTGGTNEQYF. The CDR3 bases are TGCGCCAGCAGTTTCACCGGGGGGACAAACGAGCAGTACTTC.

This clone occurred a few times. The CDR3 sequence: CASSPDRGTGNTIYF. The CDR3 nucleotides read TGTGCCAGCTCACCGGACAGGGGTACTGGAAACACCATATATTTT. J is TRBJ1-3 and V is TRBV18; 9 bases line up with TRBD1. The V gene's germline CDR1 is KGHSH and CDR2 LQKENI. This CDR3 is built from 15 residues. J gave up 2 bases and V 3 bases, and 2 bases lay outside the gene matches.

V gene TRBV27 combines with J gene TRBJ1-6; the match to TRBD1 covers 10 bases. After removal of 7 bases from V and 7 bases from J, the junction contained 13 bases not matched to a gene. CDR1 is MNHEY, CDR2 SMNVEV, per germline (reference sequence). The CDR3 consists of 17 residues. The CDR3 DNA sequence: TGTGCCAGCACCCGCTCAACTCCGGGACAGGGGAATTCACCCCTCCACTTT. Protein: CASTRSTPGQGNSPLHF.

This chain uses TRBV27 with TRBJ1-5, with D tentatively TRBD1 (6 bases). Trimming stripped 10 bases from V and 2 bases from J, with 15 bases between. Germline-derived CDR1 and CDR2 are MNHEY and SMNVEV (reference sequence). The CDR3 loop spans 14 amino acids. CDR3 coding DNA: TGTGCCACCGGATTCGCAGGGGGCAATCAGCCCCAGCATTTT. Translated, it gives CATGFAGGNQPQHF.